This T cell receptor (beta chain) was documented in a study of T cell changes during pregnancy in multiple sclerosis. CDR1 and CDR2 from the germline V gene are LNHDA and SQIVND (reference sequence). This CDR3 has 15 amino acids. Trimming stripped 4 bases from V and 0 bases from J, with 10 bases between. Using immunoSEQ multiplex PCR, the repertoire was profiled, and TCRdb retains in-frame clones only, with some absent. Among tens of thousands of clones listed, 92% were seen once. The chain links TRBV19 to TRBJ1-5; the D is unclear. Here the sequenced sample was peripheral blood, taken in the third trimester of pregnancy. The receptor was derived from a female donor in good health, enrolled as a control in a pregnancy study. In DNA, the CDR3 is TGTGCCAGTAGTACCGCAGGATATAGCAATCAGCCCCAGCATTTT. Translated, it gives CASSTAGYSNQPQHF.